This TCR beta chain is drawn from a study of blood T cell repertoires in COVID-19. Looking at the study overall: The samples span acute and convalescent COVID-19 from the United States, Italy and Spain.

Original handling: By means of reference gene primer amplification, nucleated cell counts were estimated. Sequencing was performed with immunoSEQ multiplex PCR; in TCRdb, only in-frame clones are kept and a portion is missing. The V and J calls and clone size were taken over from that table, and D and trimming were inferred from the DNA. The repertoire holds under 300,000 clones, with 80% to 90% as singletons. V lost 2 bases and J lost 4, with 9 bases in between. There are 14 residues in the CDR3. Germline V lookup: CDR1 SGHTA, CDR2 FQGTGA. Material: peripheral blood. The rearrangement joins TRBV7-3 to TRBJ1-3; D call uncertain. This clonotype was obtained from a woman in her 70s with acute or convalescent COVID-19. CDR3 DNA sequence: TGTGCCAGCAGCTTACCGCGCCCGGGAAACACCATATATTTT. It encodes CASSLPRPGNTIYF.